These T cell receptor beta chains were read from a single sample in a study of T cells in Graves' hyperthyroidism and ophthalmopathy. TCRdb re-called the multiplex PCR reads through MiXCR, storing one row per CDR3 protein. In the table there are around 690,000 distinct CDR3 sequences, around 15% of which are singletons. Input material: blood. The source of these receptors is a man aged 45-65 years with Graves' hyperthyroidism. The CDR3 runs from the conserved cysteine through the conserved F or W. D genes are given only for firm matches. Some rows have no size entry. The others give once, few or many, or a class for an expanded clone.

>TRBJ2-5|TRBV7-9|many|NA
CASSLAPGGQETQYF
TGTGCCAGCAGCTTAGCGCCCGGGGGTCAAGAGACCCAGTACTTC
>TRBJ2-2|TRBV28|many|NA
CASSLPGQTNTGELFF
TGTGCCAGCAGTCTACCCGGACAGACGAACACCGGGGAGCTGTTTTTT
>TRBJ2-3|TRBV7-9|many|NA
CASSLSASTDTQYF
TGTGCCAGCAGCTTATCGGCTAGCACAGATACGCAGTATTTT
>TRBJ2-7|TRBV6-2/TRBV6-3|NA|NA
CASSQNRDHEQYF
TGTGCCAGCAGCCAAAACAGGGACCACGAGCAGTACTTC
>TRBJ2-3|TRBV6-1|many|NA
CASSEIDRRSTDTQYF
TGTGCCAGCAGTGAAATAGACAGAAGAAGCACAGATACGCAGTATTTT
>TRBJ1-1|TRBV7-9|many|NA
CASSLAQVVRMNTEAFF
TGTGCCAGCAGCCTCGCCCAGGTGGTGAGAATGAACACTGAAGCTTTCTTT
>TRBJ1-1|TRBV4-1|NA|TRBD1
CASSHWTGKGTEAFF
TGCGCCAGCAGCCACTGGACAGGGAAGGGCACTGAAGCTTTCTTT
>TRBJ2-5|TRBV27|many|NA
CASSLGGSRKETQYF
TGTGCCAGCAGTTTAGGCGGGTCACGGAAAGAGACCCAGTACTTC
>TRBJ2-1|TRBV7-3|few|TRBD2
CASRALAGGYNEQFF
TGTGCCAGCAGGGCTCTAGCGGGAGGATACAATGAGCAGTTCTTC
>TRBJ2-7|TRBV6-2/TRBV6-3|many|NA
CASSYSQAYEQYF
TGTGCCAGCAGTTACTCTCAGGCCTACGAGCAGTACTTC
>TRBJ2-7|TRBV4-1|NA|TRBD2
CASSQVRLAGGDKQYF
TGCGCCAGCAGCCAAGTGAGGCTAGCGGGGGGGGACAAGCAGTACTTC
>TRBJ2-7|TRBV12-3/TRBV12-4|many|NA
CASSPGSRIGHEQYF
TGTGCCAGCTCCCCAGGGAGCAGAATTGGTCACGAGCAGTACTTC
>TRBJ2-7|TRBV30|many|NA
CAWSQKGVEQYF
TGTGCCTGGAGTCAAAAAGGGGTCGAGCAGTACTTC
>TRBJ1-5|TRBV7-9|NA|NA
CASSSPQGQSNQPQHF
TGTGCCAGCAGTTCCCCACAGGGCCAAAGCAATCAGCCCCAGCATTTT
>TRBJ2-1|TRBV12-3/TRBV12-4|NA|NA
CASSLSEDSYNEQFF
TGTGCCAGCAGTTTATCGGAAGACAGCTACAATGAGCAGTTCTTC
>TRBJ2-1|TRBV9|few|NA
CASSVAEHNEQFF
TGTGCCAGCAGCGTAGCCGAACACAATGAGCAGTTCTTC
>TRBJ2-7|TRBV4-3|NA|TRBD2
CASSQEREGYYEQYF
TGCGCCAGCAGCCAGGAGCGGGAGGGATACTACGAGCAGTACTTC
>TRBJ2-7|TRBV20-1|NA|TRBD2
CSASQGLAERYEQYF
TGCAGTGCTTCCCAAGGACTAGCGGAACGGTACGAGCAGTACTTC
>TRBJ2-7|TRBV4-1|few|NA
CASSQDRGYASYEQYF
TGCGCCAGCAGCCAAGATCGTGGCTACGCCTCCTACGAGCAGTACTTC
>TRBJ2-1|TRBV5-1|NA|TRBD2
CASSQTVLAGGSEQFF
TGCGCCAGCAGCCAGACTGTTCTAGCGGGAGGGAGTGAGCAGTTCTTC
>TRBJ2-7|TRBV2|many|NA
CASSEIRGEQYF
TGTGCCAGCAGTGAAATCCGCGGCGAGCAGTACTTC
>TRBJ2-5|TRBV11-2|NA|NA
CGSSLGIRVASVGQETQYF
TGTGGCAGCAGCTTAGGGATTAGGGTGGCGAGTGTTGGGCAAGAGACCCAGTACTTC
>TRBJ1-5|TRBV19|NA|NA
CASSLQGNGNQPQHF
TGTGCCAGTAGCTTACAGGGCAATGGCAATCAGCCCCAGCATTTT
>TRBJ2-7|TRBV19|few|NA
CASSMNLKYEQYF
TGTGCCAGTAGTATGAACTTAAAATACGAGCAGTACTTC
>TRBJ1-4|TRBV28|NA|NA
CASSSRGPDIGEKLFF
TGTGCCAGCAGTTCCCGGGGCCCGGACATAGGTGAAAAACTGTTTTTT
>TRBJ1-6|TRBV28|many|NA
CASSPHTGDSPLHF
TGTGCCAGCAGCCCTCACACTGGGGATTCACCCCTCCACTTT
>TRBJ1-5|TRBV27|NA|NA
CASSLLAGVRDQPQHF
TGTGCCAGCAGTTTATTGGCAGGGGTTAGGGATCAGCCCCAGCATTTT
>TRBJ2-3|TRBV7-6|NA|NA
CASSAIRQVDTQYF
TGTGCCAGCAGCGCCATCCGACAGGTGGATACGCAGTATTTT
>TRBJ2-7|TRBV7-3|few|TRBD2
CASSLGSAGAQNEQYF
TGTGCCAGCAGCTTGGGATCAGCGGGAGCTCAAAACGAGCAGTACTTC
>TRBJ2-1|TRBV6-1|NA|TRBD2
CASRGLAYNEQFF
TGTGCCAGCAGGGGACTAGCGTACAATGAGCAGTTCTTC
>TRBJ2-2|TRBV12-3/TRBV12-4|NA|NA
CASSESRAAGELFF
TGTGCCAGCAGTGAAAGCCGGGCGGCCGGGGAGCTGTTTTTT
>TRBJ2-1|TRBV27|few|NA
CATSLFNEQFF
TGTGCCACCTCCCTTTTCAATGAGCAGTTCTTC